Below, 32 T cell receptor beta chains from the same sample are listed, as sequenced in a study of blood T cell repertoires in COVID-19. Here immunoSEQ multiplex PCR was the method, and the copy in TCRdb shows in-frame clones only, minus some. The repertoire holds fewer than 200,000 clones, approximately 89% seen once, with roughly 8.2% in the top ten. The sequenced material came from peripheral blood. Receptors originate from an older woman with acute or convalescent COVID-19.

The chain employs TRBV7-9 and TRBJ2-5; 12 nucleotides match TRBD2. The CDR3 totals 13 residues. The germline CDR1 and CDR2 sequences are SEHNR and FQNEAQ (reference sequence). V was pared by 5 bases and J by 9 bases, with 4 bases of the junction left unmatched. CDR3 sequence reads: CASSPLAGGPQYF. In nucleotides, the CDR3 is TGTGCCAGCAGCCCTCTAGCGGGAGGGCCCCAGTACTTC.

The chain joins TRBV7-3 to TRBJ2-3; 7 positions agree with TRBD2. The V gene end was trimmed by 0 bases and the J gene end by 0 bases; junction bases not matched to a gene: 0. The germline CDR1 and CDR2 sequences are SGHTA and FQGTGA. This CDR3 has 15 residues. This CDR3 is CASSLTSGSTDTQYF. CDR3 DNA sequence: TGTGCCAGCAGCTTAACTAGCGGGAGCACAGATACGCAGTATTTT.

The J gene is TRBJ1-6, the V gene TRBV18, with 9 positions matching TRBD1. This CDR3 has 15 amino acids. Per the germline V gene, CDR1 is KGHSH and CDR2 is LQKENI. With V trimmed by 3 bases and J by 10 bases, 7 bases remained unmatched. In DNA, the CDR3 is TGTGCCAGCTCACCTCCGGGACAGGGAAGCTCACCCCTCCACTTT. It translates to CASSPPGQGSSPLHF.

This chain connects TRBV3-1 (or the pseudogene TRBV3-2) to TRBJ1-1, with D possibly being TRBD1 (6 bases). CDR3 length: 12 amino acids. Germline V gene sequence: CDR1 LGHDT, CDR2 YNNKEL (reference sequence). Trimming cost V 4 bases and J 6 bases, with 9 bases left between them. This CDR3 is CASSRGGSEAFF. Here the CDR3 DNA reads TGTGCCAGCAGCCGCGGGGGCTCTGAAGCTTTCTTT.

The CDR3 bases are TGCGCCAGCAGCTTGACCCCTAGCGCAGATACGCAGTATTTT. Translated: CASSLTPSADTQYF. The rearrangement links TRBV5-1 to TRBJ2-3; D is possibly TRBD2 (6 bases). There are 14 residues in the CDR3. Germline assignment: CDR1 SGHRS and CDR2 YFSETQ. The V gene lost 1 base and the J gene lost 4 bases, with 10 bases spanning the gap.

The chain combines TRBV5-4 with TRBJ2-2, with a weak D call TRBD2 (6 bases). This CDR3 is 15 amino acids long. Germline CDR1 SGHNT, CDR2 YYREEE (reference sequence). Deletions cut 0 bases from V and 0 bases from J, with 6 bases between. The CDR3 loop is CASSLGGANTGELFF. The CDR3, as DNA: TGTGCCAGCAGCTTGGGGGGGGCGAACACCGGGGAGCTGTTTTTT.

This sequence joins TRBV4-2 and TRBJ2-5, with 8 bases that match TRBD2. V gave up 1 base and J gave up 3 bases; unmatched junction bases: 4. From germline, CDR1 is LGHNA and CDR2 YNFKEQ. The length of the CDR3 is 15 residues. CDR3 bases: TGTGCCAGCAGCCAAGGGGGTAGCGGGAAAGAGACCCAGTACTTC. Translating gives CASSQGGSGKETQYF.

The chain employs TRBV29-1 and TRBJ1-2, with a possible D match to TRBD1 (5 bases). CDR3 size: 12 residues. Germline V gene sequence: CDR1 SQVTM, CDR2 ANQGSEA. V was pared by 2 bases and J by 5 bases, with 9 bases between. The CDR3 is CSVEQGGYGYTF. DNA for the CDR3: TGCAGCGTTGAACAGGGCGGTTATGGCTACACCTTC. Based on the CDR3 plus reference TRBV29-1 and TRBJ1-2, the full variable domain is SAVISQKPSRDICQRGTSLTIQCQVDSQVTMMFWYRQQPGQSLTLIATANQGSEATYESGFVIDKFPISRPNLTFSTLTVSNMSPEDSSIYLCSVEQGGYGYTFGSGTRLTVV.

CDR3 amino acids: CASTSVSVRGTDTQYF. The CDR3 DNA reads TGTGCCAGCACCTCGGTTAGCGTTAGGGGCACAGATACGCAGTATTTT. This chain joins TRBV27 and TRBJ2-3, with D possibly TRBD2 on 5 matching bases. The germline CDR1 and CDR2 sequences are MNHEY and SMNVEV (reference sequence). The V end lost 7 bases, the J end lost 1 base, and 18 bases lay between the germline ends. The CDR3 has 16 residues.

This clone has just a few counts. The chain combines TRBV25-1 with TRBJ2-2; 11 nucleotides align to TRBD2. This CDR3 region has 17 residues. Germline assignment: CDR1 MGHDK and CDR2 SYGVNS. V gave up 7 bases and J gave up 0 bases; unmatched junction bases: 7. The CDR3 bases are TGTGCCAGCATCGGGACTAGCGGTCACGCGAACACCGGGGAGCTGTTTTTT. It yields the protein CASIGTSGHANTGELFF.

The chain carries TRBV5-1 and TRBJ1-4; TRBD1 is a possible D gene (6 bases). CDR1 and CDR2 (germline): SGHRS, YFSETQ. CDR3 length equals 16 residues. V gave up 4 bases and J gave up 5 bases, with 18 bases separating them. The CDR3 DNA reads TGCGCCAGCAGCCGAGGGGGAGGGCCGCTAAATGAAAAACTGTTTTTT. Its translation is CASSRGGGPLNEKLFF.

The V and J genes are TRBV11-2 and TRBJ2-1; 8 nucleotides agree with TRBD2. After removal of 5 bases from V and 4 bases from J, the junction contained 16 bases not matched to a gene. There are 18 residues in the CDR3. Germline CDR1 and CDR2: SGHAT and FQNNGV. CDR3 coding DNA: TGTGCCAGCAGCCTCTTAGCGGGATACCCGTCAGGTTACAATGAGCAGTTCTTC. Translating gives CASSLLAGYPSGYNEQFF.

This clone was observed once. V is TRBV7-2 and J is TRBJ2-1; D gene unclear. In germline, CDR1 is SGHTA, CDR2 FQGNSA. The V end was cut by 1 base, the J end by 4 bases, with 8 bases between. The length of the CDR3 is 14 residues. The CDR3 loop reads CASSLVTIYNEQFF. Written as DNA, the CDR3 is TGTGCCAGCAGCTTAGTGACAATTTACAATGAGCAGTTCTTC.

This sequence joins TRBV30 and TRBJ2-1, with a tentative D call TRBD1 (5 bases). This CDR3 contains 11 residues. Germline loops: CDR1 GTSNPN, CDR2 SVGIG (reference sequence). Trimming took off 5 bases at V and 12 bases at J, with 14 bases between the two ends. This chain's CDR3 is CAWGSGFGQFF. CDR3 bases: TGTGCCTGGGGTTCAGGGTTTGGGCAGTTCTTC.

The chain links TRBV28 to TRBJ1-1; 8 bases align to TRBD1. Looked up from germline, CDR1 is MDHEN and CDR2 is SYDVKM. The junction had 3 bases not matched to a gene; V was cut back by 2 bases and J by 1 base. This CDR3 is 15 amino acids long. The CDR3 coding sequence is TGTGCCAGCAGTTTAGGGGGACAGGCGAACACTGAAGCTTTCTTT. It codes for CASSLGGQANTEAFF.

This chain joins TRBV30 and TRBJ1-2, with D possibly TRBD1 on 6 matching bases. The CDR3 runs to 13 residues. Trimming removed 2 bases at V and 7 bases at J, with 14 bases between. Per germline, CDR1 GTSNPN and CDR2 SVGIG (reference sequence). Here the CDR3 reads CAWSLRGALGYTF. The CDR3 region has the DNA TGTGCCTGGAGTCTCCGGGGGGCTCTTGGCTACACCTTC.

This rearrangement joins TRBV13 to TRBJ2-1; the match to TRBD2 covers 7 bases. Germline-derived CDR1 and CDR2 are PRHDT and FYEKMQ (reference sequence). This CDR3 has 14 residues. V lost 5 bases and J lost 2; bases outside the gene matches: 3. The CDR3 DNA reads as TGTGCCAGCAGCCCCGGACTAGCCTACAATGAGCAGTTCTTC. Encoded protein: CASSPGLAYNEQFF.

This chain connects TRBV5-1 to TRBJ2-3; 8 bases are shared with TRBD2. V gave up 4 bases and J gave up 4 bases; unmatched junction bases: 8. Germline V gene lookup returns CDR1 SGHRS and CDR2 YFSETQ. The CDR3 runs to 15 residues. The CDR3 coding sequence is TGCGCCAGCAGCGCGGGACTAGTGGGGGCAGATACGCAGTATTTT. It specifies CASSAGLVGADTQYF.

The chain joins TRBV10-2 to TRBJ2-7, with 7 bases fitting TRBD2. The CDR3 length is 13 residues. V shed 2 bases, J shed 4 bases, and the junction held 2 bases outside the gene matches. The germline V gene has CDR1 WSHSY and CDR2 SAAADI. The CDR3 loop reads CASSEASGYEQYV. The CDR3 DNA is TGCGCCAGCAGTGAGGCTAGCGGATACGAGCAGTACGTC.

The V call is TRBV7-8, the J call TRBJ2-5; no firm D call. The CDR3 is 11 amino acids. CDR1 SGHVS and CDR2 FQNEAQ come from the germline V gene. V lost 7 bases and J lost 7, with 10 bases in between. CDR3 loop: CASTFLGTQYF. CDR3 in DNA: TGTGCCAGCACCTTTCTCGGGACCCAGTACTTC.

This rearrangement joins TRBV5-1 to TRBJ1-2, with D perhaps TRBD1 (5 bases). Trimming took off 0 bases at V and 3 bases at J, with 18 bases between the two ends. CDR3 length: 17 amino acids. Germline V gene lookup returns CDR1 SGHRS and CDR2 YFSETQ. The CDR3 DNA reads TGCGCCAGCAGCTTGGAGGCGGCAGGGACTCAAGACTATGGCTACACCTTC. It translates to CASSLEAAGTQDYGYTF.

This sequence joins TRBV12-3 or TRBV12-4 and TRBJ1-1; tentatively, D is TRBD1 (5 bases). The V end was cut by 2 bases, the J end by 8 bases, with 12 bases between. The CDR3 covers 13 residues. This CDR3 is CASSLSGASEAFF. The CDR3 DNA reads TGTGCCAGCAGTTTAAGTGGGGCGAGCGAAGCTTTCTTT.

The CDR3 reads CATRGQNTEAFF. CDR3 DNA sequence: TGTGCCACCAGGGGACAGAACACTGAAGCTTTCTTT. The chain joins TRBV2 to TRBJ1-1, with D possibly matching TRBD1 (6 bases). The CDR3 has 12 amino acids. The germline gives CDR1 SNHLY, CDR2 FYNNEI. The germline V and J ends were trimmed by 10 bases and 1 base, with 10 bases remaining between them.

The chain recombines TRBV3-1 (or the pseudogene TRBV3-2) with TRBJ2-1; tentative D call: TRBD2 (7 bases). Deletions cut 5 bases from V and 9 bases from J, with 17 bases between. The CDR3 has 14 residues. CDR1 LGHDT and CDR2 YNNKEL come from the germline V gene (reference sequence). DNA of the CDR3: TGTGCCAGCAGCAGCATGGCGGGGGCGAGTGAGCAGTTCTTC. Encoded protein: CASSSMAGASEQFF.

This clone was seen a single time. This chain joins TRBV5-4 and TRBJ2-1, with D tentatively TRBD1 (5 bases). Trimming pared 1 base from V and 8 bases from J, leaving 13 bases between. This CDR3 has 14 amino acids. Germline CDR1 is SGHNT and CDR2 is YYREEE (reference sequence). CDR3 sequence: CASSLSALGHEQFF. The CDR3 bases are TGTGCCAGCAGCTTGAGCGCCCTGGGGCATGAGCAGTTCTTC.

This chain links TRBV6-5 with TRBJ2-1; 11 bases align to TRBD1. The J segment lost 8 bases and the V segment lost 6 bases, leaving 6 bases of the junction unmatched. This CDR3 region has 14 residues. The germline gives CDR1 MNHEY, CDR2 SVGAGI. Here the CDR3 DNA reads TGTGCCAGCAGACTTGGACAGGGGGCATATGAGCAGTTCTTC. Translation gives CASRLGQGAYEQFF.

The CDR3 sequence: CASSPFVSDTEAFF. CDR3 in DNA: TGTGCCAGCTCACCTTTCGTTTCGGACACTGAAGCTTTCTTT. V is TRBV18 and J is TRBJ1-1; no reliable D call. The CDR3 has 14 residues. Trimming shortened V by 3 bases and J by 3 bases, and 11 bases separated the two germline ends. The germline V gene has CDR1 KGHSH and CDR2 LQKENI. Full variable domain (rest looked up from reference TRBV18 and TRBJ1-1): NAGVMQNPRHLVRRRGQEARLRCSPMKGHSHVYWYRQLPEEGLKFMVYLQKENIIDESGMPKERFSAEFPKEGPSILRIQQVVRGDSAAYFCASSPFVSDTEAFFGQGTRLTVV.

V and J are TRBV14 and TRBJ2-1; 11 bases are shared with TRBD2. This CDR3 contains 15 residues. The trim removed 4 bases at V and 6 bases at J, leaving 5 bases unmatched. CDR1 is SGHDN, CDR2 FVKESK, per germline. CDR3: CASSLPGLAANEQFF. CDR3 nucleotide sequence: TGTGCCAGCAGCCTCCCGGGACTAGCGGCCAATGAGCAGTTCTTC.

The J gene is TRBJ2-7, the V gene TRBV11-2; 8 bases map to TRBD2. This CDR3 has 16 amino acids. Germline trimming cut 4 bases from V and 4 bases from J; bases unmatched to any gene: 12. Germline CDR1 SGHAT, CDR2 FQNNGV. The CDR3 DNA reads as TGTGCCAGCAGCTCCCTTAGCGGGGAGGGGCCTTACGAGCAGTACTTC. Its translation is CASSSLSGEGPYEQYF.

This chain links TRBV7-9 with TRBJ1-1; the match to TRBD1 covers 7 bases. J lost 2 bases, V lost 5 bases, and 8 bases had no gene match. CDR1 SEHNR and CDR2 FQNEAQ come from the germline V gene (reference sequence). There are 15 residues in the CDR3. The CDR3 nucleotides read TGTGCCAGCAGCCCGCAACAGGGGTATAACACTGAAGCTTTCTTT. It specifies CASSPQQGYNTEAFF.

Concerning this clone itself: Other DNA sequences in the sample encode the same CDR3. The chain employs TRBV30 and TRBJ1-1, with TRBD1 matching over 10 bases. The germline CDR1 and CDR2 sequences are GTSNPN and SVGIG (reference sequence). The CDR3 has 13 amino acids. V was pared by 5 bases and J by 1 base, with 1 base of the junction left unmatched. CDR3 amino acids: CAWRQGANTEAFF. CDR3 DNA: TGTGCCTGGCGACAGGGGGCGAACACTGAAGCTTTCTTT.

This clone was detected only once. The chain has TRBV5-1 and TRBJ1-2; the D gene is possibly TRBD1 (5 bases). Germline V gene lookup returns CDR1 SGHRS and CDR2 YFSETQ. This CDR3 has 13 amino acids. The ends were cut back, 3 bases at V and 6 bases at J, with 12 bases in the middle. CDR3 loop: CASSSGGTNGYTF. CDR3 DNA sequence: TGCGCCAGCAGCTCCGGGGGGACGAATGGCTACACCTTC.